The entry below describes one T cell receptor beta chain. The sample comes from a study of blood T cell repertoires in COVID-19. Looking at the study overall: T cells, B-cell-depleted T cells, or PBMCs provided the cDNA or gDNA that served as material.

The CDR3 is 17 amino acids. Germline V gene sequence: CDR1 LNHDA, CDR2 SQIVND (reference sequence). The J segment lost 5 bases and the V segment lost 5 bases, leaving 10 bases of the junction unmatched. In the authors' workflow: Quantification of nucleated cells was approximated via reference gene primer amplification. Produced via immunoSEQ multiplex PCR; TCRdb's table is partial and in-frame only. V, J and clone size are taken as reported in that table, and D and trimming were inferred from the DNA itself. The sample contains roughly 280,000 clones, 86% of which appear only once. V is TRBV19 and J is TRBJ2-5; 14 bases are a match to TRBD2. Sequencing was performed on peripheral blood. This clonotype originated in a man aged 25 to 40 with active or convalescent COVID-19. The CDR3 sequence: CASSGGRLAGGLETQYF. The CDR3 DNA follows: TGTGCCAGTAGTGGAGGAAGACTAGCGGGGGGGCTGGAGACCCAGTACTTC.